This T cell receptor beta chain was documented in a study of shared clonotypes between healthy human individuals. None of the donors, who were healthy HIV-negative adults, had recently had acute infections or vaccinations. Study-wide findings and caveats: Compared with memory subsets, naive subsets generally had larger estimated richness. Unshared clonotypes carried lower generation probabilities than those common to all four donors.

The input for sorted-subset replicate PCRs was around 200 ng DNA, tens of thousands of T cell genomes. Assay used: immunoSEQ multiplex PCR; TCRdb lists only in-frame clones, some missing. The sample has 950,000 to 1,200,000 clones, roughly 77% seen once. Only one count was recorded for this clone. Its target is unknown. This CDR3 is built from 12 residues. The germline V and J ends were trimmed by 3 bases and 7 bases, with 9 bases remaining between them. Germline V gene sequence: CDR1 MDHEN, CDR2 SYDVKM. The rearrangement uses TRBV28 and TRBJ1-1; the D is unclear. The sequencing input was memory CD4+ T cells from PBMCs. Documented subset: CD45RA-negative fraction. The TCR sequence derives from a man between 18 and 35 years old in good health. Some clones in this sample may be carry-over from other donors' samples. CDR3 in amino acids: CASSFKPDEAFF. In nucleotides, the CDR3 is TGTGCCAGCAGTTTTAAGCCGGATGAAGCTTTCTTT.